The 13 T cell receptor beta chains in this list originate from one sample, sequenced in a study of regulatory T cells in long-lasting Graves disease. Specified time point: newly diagnosed GD, antithyroid drugs for less than 3 months. PBMC-derived RNA was used for the TCR library. Combining iRepertoire HTBI primers with Arm-PCR of CDR3 regions, the authors built TCR beta libraries. TCRdb fed the multiplex PCR reads into MiXCR, producing one record per CDR3 protein. The sample lists hundreds of thousands of distinct CDR3 sequences, less than 20% occurring once. These data are also associated with another study on T cells in Graves' hyperthyroidism and ophthalmopathy.

Sequences were derived from peripheral blood mononuclear cells (PBMCs), sampled at new diagnosis, from a patient treated with antithyroid drugs. These receptors were collected from a woman in her twenties or thirties with Graves disease.

This clonotype was observed at least ten times. This sequence joins TRBV24-1 and TRBJ2-7, with a weak D call TRBD1 (6 bases). CDR3 length equals 13 residues. CDR1 is KGHDR and CDR2 is SFDVKD in the germline V gene. The V and J ends lost 0 bases and 6 bases respectively, with 8 bases between them. The CDR3 bases are TGTGCCACCAGTGATTTGATCAGGGGCGAGCAGTACTTC. Protein sequence: CATSDLIRGEQYF.

This clonotype was counted only a few times. V usage is TRBV20-1 and J usage is TRBJ1-6; D unresolved. CDR1 and CDR2 (germline): DFQATT, SNEGSKA (reference sequence). The CDR3 runs to 15 residues. V shed 6 bases and J shed 0 bases, with 12 bases lying between them. The CDR3 nucleotides read TGCAGTGCCAAAGTGGCAGGCTCCTATAATTCACCCCTCCACTTT. Protein sequence: CSAKVAGSYNSPLHF.

At least ten counts were recorded for this clonotype. The chain employs TRBV2 and TRBJ1-5, with 7 bases matching TRBD1. This CDR3 is built from 16 residues. Trimming removed 3 bases from V and 7 bases from J; junction bases left unmatched: 12. CDR1 is SNHLY, CDR2 FYNNEI, per germline. The CDR3 sequence: CASSDTTGSGIQPQHF. For the CDR3, the DNA is TGTGCCAGCAGTGATACGACAGGGTCAGGGATACAGCCCCAGCATTTT.

The table lists this clonotype with many counts. J is TRBJ2-1 and V is TRBV28, with D unresolved. CDR1 is MDHEN, CDR2 SYDVKM, per germline. The V gene lost 5 bases and the J gene lost 1 base, with 15 bases spanning the gap. The CDR3 is 16 residues long. The CDR3 DNA reads TGTGCCAGCAGTACCACCGAGCTCCGGTCCTACAATGAGCAGTTCTTC. Amino acid sequence: CASSTTELRSYNEQFF.

The rearrangement links TRBV28 to TRBJ2-7; 9 bases map to TRBD1. Germline-derived CDR1 and CDR2 are MDHEN and SYDVKM. V shed 6 bases and J 2 bases; nucleotides not matched to a gene: 8. The CDR3 is 15 amino acids. The CDR3 DNA is TGTGCCAGCAGGCCCCGGGACAGGGTCCCCTACGAGCAGTACTTC. Translating it yields CASRPRDRVPYEQYF.

This clonotype was detected many times. CDR3 in DNA: TGTGCCAGCAGTACTCCTAACAATCAGCCCCAGCATTTT. Translating gives CASSTPNNQPQHF. This chain connects TRBV28 to TRBJ1-5; D is ambiguous. Trimming took off 5 bases at V and 3 bases at J, with 8 bases between the two ends. This CDR3 is 13 amino acids long. Per the germline V gene, CDR1 is MDHEN and CDR2 is SYDVKM.

This clonotype was seen a few times. The chain employs TRBV7-9 and TRBJ2-4, with D possibly matching TRBD2 (6 bases). The CDR3 length is 15 residues. Germline assignment: CDR1 SEHNR and CDR2 FQNEAQ (reference sequence). Trimming removed 3 bases from V and 2 bases from J, with 11 bases in between. DNA for the CDR3: TGTGCCAGCAGCTTGCAGGAGGGCACCAAAAACATTCAGTACTTC. It yields the protein CASSLQEGTKNIQYF.

The chain uses TRBV7-2 and TRBJ1-3; the D is unclear. The CDR3 runs 15 residues. Germline loops: CDR1 SGHTA, CDR2 FQGNSA. The V end was cut by 1 base, the J end by 6 bases, with 13 bases between. CDR3 in DNA: TGTGCCAGCAGCTTAGTGGGCGGTGGTGTAAACACCATATATTTT. Protein product: CASSLVGGGVNTIYF. The full variable domain, with the rest looked up from reference TRBV7-2 and TRBJ1-3, is GAGVSQSPSNKVTEKGKDVELRCDPISGHTALYWYRQSLGQGLEFLIYFQGNSAPDKSGLPSDRFSAERTGGSVSTLTIQRTQQEDSAVYLCASSLVGGGVNTIYFGEGSWLTVV.

This clonotype has just a few counts. Since the CDR3 does not end with the conserved phenylalanine or tryptophan, this likely comes from a read error. The rearrangement uses TRBV28 and TRBJ2-7; D is undetermined. CDR3 length: 16 residues. Between the trimmed V and J ends, which lost 2 bases and 3 bases, there was a span of 17 bases. Germline V lookup: CDR1 MDHEN, CDR2 SYDVKM. CDR3 protein: CASSLESHGKRYEQYL. CDR3 nucleotides: TGTGCCAGCAGTTTAGAATCCCACGGAAAGCGCTACGAGCAGTACCTC.

The chain links TRBV29-1 to TRBJ2-1, with a weak D call TRBD2 (7 bases). Trimming stripped 4 bases from V and 6 bases from J, with 13 bases between. Germline V gene sequence: CDR1 SQVTM, CDR2 ANQGSEA. The CDR3 runs 13 residues. The DNA for the CDR3 is TGCAGCGTTGGCGGGGGCCCCTCCAATGAGCAGTTCTTC. It encodes CSVGGGPSNEQFF.

This clonotype was seen many times. V gene TRBV7-8 combines with J gene TRBJ2-1; TRBD2 matches 16 bases. The CDR3 covers 18 residues. Germline V gives CDR1 SGHVS, CDR2 FQNEAQ. Trimming removed 3 bases from V and 4 bases from J; junction bases left unmatched: 6. CDR3 loop: CASSLGTSGRAPYNEQFF. CDR3 nucleotides: TGTGCCAGCAGCTTGGGGACTAGCGGGAGGGCCCCTTACAATGAGCAGTTCTTC. Supplemented by reference TRBV7-8 and TRBJ2-1, the full variable domain reads GAGVSQSPRYKVAKRGQDVALRCDPISGHVSLFWYQQALGQGPEFLTYFQNEAQLDKSGLPSDRFFAERPEGSVSTLKIQRTQQEDSAVYLCASSLGTSGRAPYNEQFFGPGTRLTVL.

This clonotype was detected ten times or more. J is TRBJ1-1 and V is TRBV12-3 or TRBV12-4; D might be TRBD1 (6 bases). The length of the CDR3 is 14 residues. Trimming shortened V by 6 bases and J by 4 bases, and 15 bases separated the two germline ends. The CDR3 protein is CASSAIQGSTEAFF. The CDR3 coding sequence is TGTGCCAGCAGCGCGATTCAGGGGTCCACTGAAGCTTTCTTT.

This clonotype appeared a single time. A far larger clone is one base from this, pointing to a likely read error. This chain joins TRBV2 and TRBJ2-7; D is possibly TRBD2 (5 bases). Per germline, CDR1 SNHLY and CDR2 FYNNEI. The CDR3 runs to 12 residues. V gave up 8 bases and J gave up 7 bases, with 15 bases separating them. This CDR3 is CASLTSIHEQYF. The CDR3 nucleotides are TGTGCCAGCCTAACTAGTATCCATGAGCAGTACTTC.